These T cell receptor beta chains were read from a single sample in a study of response to subunit inactivated influenza vaccine. TCRdb itself ran the RT-PCR reads through MiXCR, one entry per CDR3 protein. The sample shows hundreds of thousands of distinct CDR3 sequences, 25% of them seen only once. The material was CD4+ T cells sorted from PBMCs, obtained roughly 5 days after vaccination. The receptors here all came from a man between 50 and 59 years old who received an inactivated influenza vaccine. CDR3s leave out the opening cysteine and the closing phenylalanine or tryptophan. A D gene is named only where the DNA matches it firmly. Only some rows state a clone size, as once, few, many or a class for expanded clones.

CDR3	size	D	V	J
ASSIHGGGTNEKLF	.	.	TRBV6-1	TRBJ1-4
ASSRAGLAGGTQY	.	TRBD2	TRBV12-3/TRBV12-4	TRBJ2-5
SARDLGGASYSGANVLT	.	TRBD1	TRBV20-1	TRBJ2-6
AISAPLGRGEETQY	.	.	TRBV10-3	TRBJ2-5
ASRLTSGSFSTDTQY	many	TRBD2	TRBV5-1	TRBJ2-3
ASSPGPVNEKLF	few	.	TRBV12-3/TRBV12-4	TRBJ1-4
ASSPGTSGLIQETQY	few	TRBD2	TRBV7-2	TRBJ2-5
SARDPSGGPSYNEQF	many	TRBD2	TRBV20-1	TRBJ2-1
ASSYTDTNEKLF	.	.	TRBV7-8	TRBJ1-4
ASSLTSGGYNEQY	.	TRBD2	TRBV7-2	TRBJ2-7
ARRGRTNTGELF	.	.	TRBV2	TRBJ2-2
STEGAGYNEQF	few	TRBD1	TRBV29-1	TRBJ2-1
STQRDPLAEQY	medium-sized	TRBD2	TRBV29-1	TRBJ2-7
ASRRDLNYGYT	.	.	TRBV7-2	TRBJ1-2
ASKSAGGGTTYEQY	.	.	TRBV6-2/TRBV6-3	TRBJ2-7
SALRTVNTEAF	few	.	TRBV20-1	TRBJ1-1
ASSFVAGGSDTQY	.	TRBD2	TRBV7-8	TRBJ2-3
ASSVGPAGGRYNEQF	few	TRBD2	TRBV9	TRBJ2-1
ASSLAGSSTDTQY	many	.	TRBV7-9	TRBJ2-3
SARGLTSGRSTDTQY	.	TRBD2	TRBV20-1	TRBJ2-3
ASSLGGSGIQETQY	few	TRBD2	TRBV5-1	TRBJ2-5
AINSGSQYGNEQF	.	TRBD2	TRBV10-3	TRBJ2-1
ASSSGASGNTIY	.	.	TRBV5-1	TRBJ1-3
ASSQDRKTGELF	.	.	TRBV4-2	TRBJ2-2
ASSLGRGSRNIQY	few	TRBD2	TRBV7-2	TRBJ2-4
SASAVRGQETQY	few	TRBD2	TRBV20-1	TRBJ2-5
ASSQGTGPETQY	.	.	TRBV11-2	TRBJ2-5
ASSVAGQSHSTDTQY	.	.	TRBV10-2	TRBJ2-3
ASRKTGAENEKLF	.	TRBD1	TRBV6-2/TRBV6-3	TRBJ1-4
ASSLQDYGTNEKLF	.	.	TRBV18	TRBJ1-4
ASSMTGNTEAF	.	.	TRBV6-2/TRBV6-3	TRBJ1-1